Below, one TCR beta chain is given with its context. It has no known antigen specificity. No much larger clone exists at a distance of one base, and base qualities are not known. Relative to germline, V is missing 7 bases and J is missing 6 bases, with 14 bases of the junction outside any gene match. The germline V gene provides CDR1 SGHAT and CDR2 FQNNGV. The CDR3 runs 15 amino acids, cysteine and phenylalanine included. The only DNA kept is the CDR3, 45 bases in frame from the first base. The sample's time point, from its label and the paper: newly diagnosed, previously untreated cHL patient sample. To serve as a comparison group for the relapsed/refractory trial patients, PBMCs were sequenced from patients with newly diagnosed, previously untreated classical Hodgkin lymphoma. Peripheral blood was collected in 8 mL Vacutainer Cell Preparation Tubes, from which PBMCs were isolated by centrifugation and then cryopreserved.

The data stem from a study of PD-1 blockade in classical Hodgkin lymphoma (dated by TCRdb to about 2020). Study-wide context: A peripheral blood immune signature of response to PD-1 blockade in classical Hodgkin lymphoma was defined using TCR beta sequencing and CyTOF. What the work shows at the level of the full study, not this receptor alone: Baseline TCR diversity was reported to be lower in newly diagnosed patients than in healthy donors, and even lower in relapsed/refractory patients. The study covered only a single clinical trial cohort, and the causes of the repertoire differences, possibly disease activity or prior therapy, were still not defined.

Genomic DNA was isolated using the Qiagen DNeasy kit from unsorted PBMCs as well as from negatively selected CD4+ and CD8+ fractions. Amplification of TCR beta CDR3 regions was done by immunoSEQ multiplex PCR with primers that anneal to V and J segments. A synthetic immune receptor repertoire was used to minimize amplification bias, and any remaining bias was removed computationally after sequencing. For the original study's pipeline: Custom Python scripts were used to quantify repertoire diversity as the Shannon entropy index. Unsorted, CD4+ and CD8+ repertoires were analyzed separately, except in combined analyses where CD4+ and CD8+ sequences were merged in silico. The source is immuneACCESS, and TCRdb retained only in-frame sequences with V and J called. Part of the clones is not carried over; for the studies checked, unresolved V genes explain less than half of this, and the remainder is unexplained. The D gene and trimming were derived from the DNA, and the V and J assignments and clone size from that table. Here the sample has fewer than 8,500 clones; under 80% occur a single time. The top ten constitute roughly 8.7% of the sample.

The material sequenced was peripheral blood mononuclear cells (PBMCs). The chain joins TRBV11-2 to TRBJ1-2, with TRBD1 matching 7 junction bases. The receptor comes from a human donor with classical Hodgkin lymphoma. The DNA sequence is given as TGTGCCAGCACCCACCCGGGACAGCGAGCCAATGGCTACACCTTC. Translated, this gives CASTHPGQRANGYTF.